The subject of this entry is one T cell receptor beta chain. This clonotype was observed a handful of times. The antigen it binds to is not known. No qualities accompany the bases; no much larger clone lies one base away. The data belong to a study of T cell repertoires in cytomegalovirus infection (dated by TCRdb to the late 2010s). Regarding the research as a whole: Alongside well-studied HLA-B-restricted epitopes, the peptide stimulations were aimed at recently identified HLA-C-restricted CMV epitopes, whose presentation resists viral immunomodulation. Donor HLA type was relevant to the analysis, because carriage of CMV infection together with the matching HLA type was indicated by public TCR beta signatures.

The treatment or condition label corresponds to: in vitro stimulation with specific CMV peptide epitopes to enrich CMV-specific T cells. The CDR3 sequence holds 15 residues, the cysteine and phenylalanine included. The read is trimmed to its CDR3 DNA, 45 bases read in frame from base 1. For this chain, trimming is 5 bases at the V end and 2 bases at the J end, and the number of junction bases without a gene match is 4. The germline V gene provides CDR1 SGHVT and CDR2 SQSDAQ. This sample was sequenced with an Illumina HiSeq 1500. TCRdb passed the public sequencing reads through fastp at Q25 and MiXCR, retaining productive beta sequences. Rows merge per CDR3 protein into single entries with the most common DNA and genes. The sample table contains about 770,000 distinct CDR3 sequences; only one count was recorded for about 28% of them. Jointly, the top ten make up under 15% of the sample. Broad study findings and their caveats: The ex vivo response was dominated by HLA-C-restricted CMV-specific TCR beta clonotypes, which also provided the single most frequent clonotype in two of eight donors. Carriers of CMV infection plus the relevant HLA type were discriminated by the cumulative frequency of public TCR beta family members in the study cohort and in an independent roughly 370-donor cohort.

The source material was cultured CD8+ T cells from PBMCs, sampled from culture after CMV antigen stimulation. This receptor was identified in a human donor in good health (CMV status not recorded). Some clones in this sample may be carry-over from other donors' samples. This chain joins TRBV7-4 to TRBJ2-2, with 8 junctional bases fitting TRBD1. At the DNA level, the sequence is TGTGCCAGCAGCCAGGACAGGGTCAACACCGGGGAGCTGTTTTTT. This codes for CASSQDRVNTGELFF.